Here is one T cell receptor beta chain with its context. The germline V gene encodes CDR1 KGHSH and CDR2 LQKENI. This CDR3 has 15 amino acids. V was cut by 4 bases and J by 1 base, with 13 bases left in between. This sample is drawn from a study of cytomegalovirus exposure and HLA in healthy donors. PCR amplification relied on 60 Vbeta primers (plus 13 Jbeta primers). Assay: immunoSEQ multiplex PCR; the TCRdb copy retains only in-frame clones and omits some. Its clone listing holds some 39,000 clones. This receptor was obtained from a male donor in good health and CMV-seronegative. This chain links TRBV18 with TRBJ1-1; no reliable D call. The sample taken for sequencing was PBMCs. In DNA form, the CDR3 reads TGTGCCAGCTCACTGGGGTCGAGGGAGAACACTGAAGCTTTCTTT. Translating it yields CASSLGSRENTEAFF.